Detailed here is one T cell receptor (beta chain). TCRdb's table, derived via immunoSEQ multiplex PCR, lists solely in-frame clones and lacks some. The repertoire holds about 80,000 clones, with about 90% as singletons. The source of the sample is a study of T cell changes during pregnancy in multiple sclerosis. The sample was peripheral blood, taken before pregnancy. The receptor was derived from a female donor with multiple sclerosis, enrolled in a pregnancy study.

CDR3 in DNA: TGTGCCAGCAGCTCAGGGGCCGATTCGGGGACCCAGTACTTC. This codes for CASSSGADSGTQYF. This rearrangement joins TRBV5-6 to TRBJ2-5; D perhaps matches TRBD1 (6 bases). The CDR3 totals 14 residues. Germline CDR1 reads SGHDT; CDR2 reads YYEEEE. Trimming left V 3 bases short and J 7 bases short, with 16 bases between.